This T cell receptor (beta chain) is from a study of blood T cell repertoires in COVID-19. The overall study: The United States, Italy and Spain were the sources of the acute and convalescent COVID-19 samples. T cells, B-cell-depleted T cells, or PBMCs provided the cDNA or gDNA that served as material.

CDR1 and CDR2 (germline): LGHDT, YNNKEL (reference sequence). Trimming removed 2 bases from V and 5 bases from J; junction bases left unmatched: 3. This CDR3 contains 15 residues. Per the original data handling: Estimation of nucleated cell counts relied on the amplification of reference gene primers. Sequenced by immunoSEQ multiplex PCR; TCRdb stores in-frame clones only, minus some. For V, J and clone size, that table is used; D and trimming come from the DNA. The profile covers more than 200,000 clones, with roughly 90% appearing a single time and about 2.1% taken by the ten largest. The V call is TRBV3-1 (or the pseudogene TRBV3-2), the J call TRBJ2-3; 11 bases match TRBD2. The material sequenced was peripheral blood. This sequence originates from a man aged 25-40 years with active or convalescent COVID-19. CDR3 in amino acids: CASSQQTSGGDTQYF. The CDR3 DNA is TGTGCCAGCAGCCAACAAACTAGCGGGGGAGATACGCAGTATTTT.